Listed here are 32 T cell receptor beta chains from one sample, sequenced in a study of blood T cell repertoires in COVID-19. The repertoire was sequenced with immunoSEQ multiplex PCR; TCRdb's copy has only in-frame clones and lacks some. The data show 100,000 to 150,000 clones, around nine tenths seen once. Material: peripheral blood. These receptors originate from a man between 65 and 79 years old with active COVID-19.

CDR3: CASSRHRDMSSGNTIYF. In DNA, the CDR3 is TGTGCCAGCAGCCGCCACCGGGACATGAGCTCTGGAAACACCATATATTTT. The V and J genes are TRBV3-1 (or the pseudogene TRBV3-2) and TRBJ1-3; TRBD1 is a possible D gene (6 bases). This CDR3 is built from 17 residues. V lost 4 bases, J lost 0 bases, and 16 bases lay in between. Germline lookup yields CDR1 LGHDT and CDR2 YNNKEL (reference sequence).

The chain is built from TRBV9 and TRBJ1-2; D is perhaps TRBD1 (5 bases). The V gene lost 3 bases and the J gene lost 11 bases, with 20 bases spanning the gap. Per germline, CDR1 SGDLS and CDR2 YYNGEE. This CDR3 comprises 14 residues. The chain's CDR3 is CASSARGGEGRYTF. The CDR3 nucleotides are TGTGCCAGCAGCGCTAGAGGAGGGGAAGGTAGATACACCTTC.

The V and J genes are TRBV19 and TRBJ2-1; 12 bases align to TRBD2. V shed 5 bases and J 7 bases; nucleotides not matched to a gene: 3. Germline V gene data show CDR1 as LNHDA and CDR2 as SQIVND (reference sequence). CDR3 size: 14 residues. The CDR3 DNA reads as TGTGCCAGTAGTTGGACTAGCGGGACTAATGAGCAGTTCTTC. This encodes CASSWTSGTNEQFF.

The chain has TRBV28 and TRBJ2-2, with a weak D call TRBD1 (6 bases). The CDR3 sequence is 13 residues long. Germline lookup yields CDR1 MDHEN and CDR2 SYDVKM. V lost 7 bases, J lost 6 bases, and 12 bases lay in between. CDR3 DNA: TGTGCCAGCAACTCACAGGGTCCCGGGGAGCTGTTTTTT. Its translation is CASNSQGPGELFF. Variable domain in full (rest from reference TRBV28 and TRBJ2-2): DVKVTQSSRYLVKRTGEKVFLECVQDMDHENMFWYRQDPGLGLRLIYFSYDVKMKEKGDIPEGYSVSREKKERFSLILESASTNQTSMYLCASNSQGPGELFFGEGSRLTVL.

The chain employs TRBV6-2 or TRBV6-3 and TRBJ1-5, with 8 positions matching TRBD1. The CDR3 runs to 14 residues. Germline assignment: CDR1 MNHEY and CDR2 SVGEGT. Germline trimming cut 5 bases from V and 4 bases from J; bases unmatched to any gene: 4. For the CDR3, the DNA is TGTGCCAGCAGTCCCGGACAGGGTAATCAGCCCCAGCATTTT. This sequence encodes CASSPGQGNQPQHF.

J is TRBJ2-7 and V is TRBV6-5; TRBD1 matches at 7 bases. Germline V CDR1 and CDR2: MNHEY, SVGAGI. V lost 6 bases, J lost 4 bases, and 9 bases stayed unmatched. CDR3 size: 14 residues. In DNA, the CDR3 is TGTGCCAGCAGCCACGGACAGGATTTTTACGAGCAGTACTTC. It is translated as CASSHGQDFYEQYF.

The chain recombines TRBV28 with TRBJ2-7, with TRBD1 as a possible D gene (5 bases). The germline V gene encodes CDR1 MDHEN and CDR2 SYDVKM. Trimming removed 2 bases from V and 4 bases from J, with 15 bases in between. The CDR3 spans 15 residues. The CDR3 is CASSLPRESSYEQYF. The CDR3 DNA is TGTGCCAGCAGTTTACCCAGGGAATCATCATACGAGCAGTACTTC.

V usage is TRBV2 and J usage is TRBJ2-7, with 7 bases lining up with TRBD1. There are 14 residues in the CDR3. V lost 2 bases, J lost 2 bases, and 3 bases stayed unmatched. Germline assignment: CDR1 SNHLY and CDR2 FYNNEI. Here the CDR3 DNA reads TGTGCCAGCAGTGAAACCACAGGGGCCTACGAGCAGTACTTC. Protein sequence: CASSETTGAYEQYF.

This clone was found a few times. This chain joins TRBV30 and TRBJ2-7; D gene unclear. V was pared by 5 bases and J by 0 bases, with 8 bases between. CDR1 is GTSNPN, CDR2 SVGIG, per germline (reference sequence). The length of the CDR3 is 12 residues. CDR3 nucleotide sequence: TGTGCCTGGGTTGTTCACTCCTACGAGCAGTACTTC. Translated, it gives CAWVVHSYEQYF.

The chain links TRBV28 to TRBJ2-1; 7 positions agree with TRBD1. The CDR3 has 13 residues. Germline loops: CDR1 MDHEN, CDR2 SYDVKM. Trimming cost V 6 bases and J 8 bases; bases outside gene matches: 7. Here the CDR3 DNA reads TGTGCCAGCAGCCCTCAGGGGGTCCATGAGCAGTTCTTC. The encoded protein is CASSPQGVHEQFF.

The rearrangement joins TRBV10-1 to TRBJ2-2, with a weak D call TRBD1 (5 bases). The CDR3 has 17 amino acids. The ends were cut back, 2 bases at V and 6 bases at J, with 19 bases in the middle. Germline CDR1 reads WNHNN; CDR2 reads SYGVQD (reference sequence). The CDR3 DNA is TGCGCCAGCAGTGAGGCGGTCGGTGCAGGGAATCCCGGGGAGCTGTTTTTT. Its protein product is CASSEAVGAGNPGELFF.

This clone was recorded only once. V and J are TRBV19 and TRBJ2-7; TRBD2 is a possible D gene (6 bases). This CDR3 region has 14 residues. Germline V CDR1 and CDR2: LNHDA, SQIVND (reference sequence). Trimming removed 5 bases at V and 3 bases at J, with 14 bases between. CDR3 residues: CASSLAEGSYEQYF. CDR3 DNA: TGTGCCAGTAGTTTAGCGGAGGGCAGCTACGAGCAGTACTTC.

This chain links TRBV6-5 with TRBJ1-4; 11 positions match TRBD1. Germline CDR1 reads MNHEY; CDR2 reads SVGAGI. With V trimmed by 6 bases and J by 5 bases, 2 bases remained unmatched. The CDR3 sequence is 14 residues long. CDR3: CASRWTGGNEKLFF. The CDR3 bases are TGTGCCAGCAGGTGGACAGGGGGCAATGAAAAACTGTTTTTT.

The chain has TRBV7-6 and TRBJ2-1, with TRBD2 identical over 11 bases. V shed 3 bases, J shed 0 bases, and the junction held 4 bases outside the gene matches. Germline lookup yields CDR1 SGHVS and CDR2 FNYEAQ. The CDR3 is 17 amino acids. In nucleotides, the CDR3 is TGTGCCAGCAGCTTGAATAGCGGGAGGGCCTCCTACAATGAGCAGTTCTTC. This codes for CASSLNSGRASYNEQFF.

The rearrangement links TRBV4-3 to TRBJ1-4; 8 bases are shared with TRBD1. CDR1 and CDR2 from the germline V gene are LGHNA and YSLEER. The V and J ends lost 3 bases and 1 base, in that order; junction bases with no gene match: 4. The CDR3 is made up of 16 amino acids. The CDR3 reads CASSQGQAKTNEKLFF. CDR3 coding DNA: TGCGCCAGCAGCCAGGGACAGGCGAAAACTAATGAAAAACTGTTTTTT.

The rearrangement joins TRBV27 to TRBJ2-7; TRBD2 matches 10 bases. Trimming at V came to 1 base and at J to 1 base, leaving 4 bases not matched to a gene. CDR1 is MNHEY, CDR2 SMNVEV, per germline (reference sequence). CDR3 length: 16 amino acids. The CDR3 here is CASSLWGTSVSYEQYF. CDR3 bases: TGTGCCAGCAGTTTATGGGGGACTAGCGTATCCTACGAGCAGTACTTC.

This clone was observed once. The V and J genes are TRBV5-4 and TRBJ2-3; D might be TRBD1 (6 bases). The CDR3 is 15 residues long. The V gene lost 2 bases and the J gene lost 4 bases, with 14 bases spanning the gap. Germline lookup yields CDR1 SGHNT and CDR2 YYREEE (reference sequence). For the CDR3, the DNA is TGTGCCAGCAGCTTATCAGGGGCGATTGCAGATACGCAGTATTTT. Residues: CASSLSGAIADTQYF.

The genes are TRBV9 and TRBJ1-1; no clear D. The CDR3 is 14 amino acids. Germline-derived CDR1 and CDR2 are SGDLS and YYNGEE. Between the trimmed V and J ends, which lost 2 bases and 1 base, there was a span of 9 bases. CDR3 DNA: TGTGCCAGCAGCGTCCTACCCTCGAACACTGAAGCTTTCTTT. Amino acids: CASSVLPSNTEAFF.

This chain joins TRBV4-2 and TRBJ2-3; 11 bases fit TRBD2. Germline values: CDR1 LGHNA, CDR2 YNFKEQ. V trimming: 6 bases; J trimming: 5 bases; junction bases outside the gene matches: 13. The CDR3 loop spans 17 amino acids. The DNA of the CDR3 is TGTGCCAGCAGTGAAAATATAGCGGGAGGGCCCGGAGATACGCAGTATTTT. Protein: CASSENIAGGPGDTQYF.

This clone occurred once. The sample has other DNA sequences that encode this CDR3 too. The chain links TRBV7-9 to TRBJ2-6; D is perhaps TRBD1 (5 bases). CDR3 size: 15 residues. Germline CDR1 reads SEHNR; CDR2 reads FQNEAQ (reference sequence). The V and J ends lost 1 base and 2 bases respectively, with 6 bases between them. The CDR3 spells CASSLEGAGANVLTF. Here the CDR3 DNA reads TGTGCCAGCAGCTTAGAAGGGGCTGGGGCCAACGTCCTGACTTTC.

CDR3 sequence: CASSFGGFGTNEKLFF. For the CDR3, the DNA is TGCGCCAGCAGCTTCGGGGGATTTGGAACTAATGAAAAACTGTTTTTT. The V call is TRBV5-1, the J call TRBJ1-4; D may be TRBD1 (5 bases). The length of the CDR3 is 16 residues. V was pared by 2 bases and J by 1 base, with 12 bases between. Germline V gives CDR1 SGHRS, CDR2 YFSETQ.

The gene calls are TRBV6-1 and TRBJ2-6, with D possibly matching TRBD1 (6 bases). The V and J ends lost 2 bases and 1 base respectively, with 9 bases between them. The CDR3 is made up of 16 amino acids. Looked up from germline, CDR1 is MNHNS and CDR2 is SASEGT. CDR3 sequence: CASSELRGSGANVLTF. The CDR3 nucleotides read TGTGCCAGCAGTGAATTGAGGGGGTCTGGGGCCAACGTCCTGACTTTC.

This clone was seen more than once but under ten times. The CDR3 DNA follows: TGTGCCAGCAGACCCCGGGGGACAGGCTACGAGCAGTACTTC. It codes for CASRPRGTGYEQYF. V usage is TRBV28 and J usage is TRBJ2-7, with TRBD1 matching over 8 bases. Per the germline V gene, CDR1 is MDHEN and CDR2 is SYDVKM. CDR3 size: 14 residues. V shed 6 bases and J 3 bases; nucleotides not matched to a gene: 7.

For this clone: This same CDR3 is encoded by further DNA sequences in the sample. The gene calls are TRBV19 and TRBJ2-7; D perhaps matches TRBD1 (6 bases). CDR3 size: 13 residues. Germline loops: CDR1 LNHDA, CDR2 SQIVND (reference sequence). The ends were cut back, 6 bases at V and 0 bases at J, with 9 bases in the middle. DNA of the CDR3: TGTGCCAGTAGCCGGGACAACTCCTACGAGCAGTACTTC. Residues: CASSRDNSYEQYF.

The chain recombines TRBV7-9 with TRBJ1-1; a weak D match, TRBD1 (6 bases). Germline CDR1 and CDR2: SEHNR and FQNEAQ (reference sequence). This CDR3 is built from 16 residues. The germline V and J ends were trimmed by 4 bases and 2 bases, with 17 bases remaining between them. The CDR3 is CASSSQGQMGNTEAFF. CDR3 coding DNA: TGTGCCAGCAGCTCGCAGGGGCAGATGGGAAACACTGAAGCTTTCTTT.

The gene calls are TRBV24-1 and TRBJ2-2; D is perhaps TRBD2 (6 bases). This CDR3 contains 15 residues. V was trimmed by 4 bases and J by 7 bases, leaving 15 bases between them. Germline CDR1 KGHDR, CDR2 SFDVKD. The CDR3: CATSDPGLLVGELFF. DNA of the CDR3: TGTGCCACCAGTGACCCAGGACTACTGGTCGGGGAGCTGTTTTTT.

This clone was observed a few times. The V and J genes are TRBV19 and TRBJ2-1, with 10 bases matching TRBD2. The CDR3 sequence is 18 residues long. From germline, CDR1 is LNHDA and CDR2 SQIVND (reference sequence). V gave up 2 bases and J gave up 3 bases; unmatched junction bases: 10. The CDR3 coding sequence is TGTGCCAGTAGTATACCCCGCCCGGGACTAGCGTTCTACAATGAGCAGTTCTTC. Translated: CASSIPRPGLAFYNEQFF.

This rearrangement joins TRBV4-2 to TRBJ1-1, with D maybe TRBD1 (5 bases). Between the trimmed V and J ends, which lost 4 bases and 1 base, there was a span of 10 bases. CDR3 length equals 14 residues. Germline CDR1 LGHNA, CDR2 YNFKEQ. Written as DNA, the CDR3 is TGTGCCAGCAGCCCGCCCACAGGGAACACTGAAGCTTTCTTT. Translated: CASSPPTGNTEAFF.

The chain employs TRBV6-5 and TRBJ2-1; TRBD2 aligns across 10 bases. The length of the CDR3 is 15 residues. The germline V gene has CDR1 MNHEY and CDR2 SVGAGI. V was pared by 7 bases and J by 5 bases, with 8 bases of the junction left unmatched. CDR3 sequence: CASILAGVVNNEQFF. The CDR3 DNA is TGTGCCAGCATCCTAGCGGGAGTTGTTAACAATGAGCAGTTCTTC.

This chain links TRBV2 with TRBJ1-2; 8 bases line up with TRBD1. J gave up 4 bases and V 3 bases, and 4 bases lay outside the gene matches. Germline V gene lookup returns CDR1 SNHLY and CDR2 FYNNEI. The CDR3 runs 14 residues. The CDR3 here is CASSETGVGYGYTF. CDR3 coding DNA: TGTGCCAGCAGTGAGACAGGGGTTGGCTATGGCTACACCTTC. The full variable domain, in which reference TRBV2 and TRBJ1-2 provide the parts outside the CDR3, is EPEVTQTPSHQVTQMGQEVILRCVPISNHLYFYWYRQILGQKVEFLVSFYNNEISEKSEIFDDQFSVERPDGSNFTLKIRSTKLEDSAMYFCASSETGVGYGYTFGSGTRLTVV.

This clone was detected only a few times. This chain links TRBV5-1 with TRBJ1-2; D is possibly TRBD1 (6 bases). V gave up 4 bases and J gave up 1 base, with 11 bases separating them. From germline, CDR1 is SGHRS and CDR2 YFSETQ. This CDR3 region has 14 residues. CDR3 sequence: CASSVGTNNYGYTF. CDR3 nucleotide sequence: TGCGCCAGCAGCGTCGGGACAAATAACTATGGCTACACCTTC.

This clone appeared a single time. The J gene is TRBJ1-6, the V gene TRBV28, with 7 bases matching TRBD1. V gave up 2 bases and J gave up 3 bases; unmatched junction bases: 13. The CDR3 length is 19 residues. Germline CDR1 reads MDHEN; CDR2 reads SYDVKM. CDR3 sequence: CASSLAPPQTGHYNSPLHF. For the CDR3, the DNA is TGTGCCAGCAGTTTAGCCCCACCCCAGACAGGGCACTATAATTCACCCCTCCACTTT. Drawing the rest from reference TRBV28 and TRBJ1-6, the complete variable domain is DVKVTQSSRYLVKRTGEKVFLECVQDMDHENMFWYRQDPGLGLRLIYFSYDVKMKEKGDIPEGYSVSREKKERFSLILESASTNQTSMYLCASSLAPPQTGHYNSPLHFGNGTRLTVT.